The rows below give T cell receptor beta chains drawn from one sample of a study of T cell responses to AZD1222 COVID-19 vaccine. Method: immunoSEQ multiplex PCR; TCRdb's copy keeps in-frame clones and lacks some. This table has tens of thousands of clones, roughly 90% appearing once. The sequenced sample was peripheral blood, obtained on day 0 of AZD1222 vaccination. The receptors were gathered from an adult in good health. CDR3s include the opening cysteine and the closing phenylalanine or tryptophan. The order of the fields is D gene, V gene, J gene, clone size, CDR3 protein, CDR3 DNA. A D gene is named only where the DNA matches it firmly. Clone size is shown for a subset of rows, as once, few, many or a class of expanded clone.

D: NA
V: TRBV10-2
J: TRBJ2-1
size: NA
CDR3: CASSETRGDNEQFF
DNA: TGCGCCAGCAGTGAAACTAGAGGCGACAATGAGCAGTTCTTC

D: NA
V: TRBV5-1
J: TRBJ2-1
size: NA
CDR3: CASNPGPPGSFAAYNEQFF
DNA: TGCGCCAGCAACCCGGGGCCCCCTGGGAGCTTCGCCGCCTATAATGAGCAGTTCTTC

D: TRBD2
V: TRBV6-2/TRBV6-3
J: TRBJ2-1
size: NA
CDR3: CASSDGRPNNEQFF
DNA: TGTGCCAGCAGTGACGGGAGGCCTAACAATGAGCAGTTCTTC

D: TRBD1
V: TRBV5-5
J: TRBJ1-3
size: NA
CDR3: CASSLEQGAGNTIYF
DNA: TGTGCCAGCAGCTTGGAACAGGGGGCCGGAAACACCATATATTTT

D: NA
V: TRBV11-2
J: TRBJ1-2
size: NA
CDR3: CASSFPRGTVNYGYTF
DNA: TGTGCCAGCAGCTTCCCGAGGGGAACGGTCAACTATGGCTACACCTTC

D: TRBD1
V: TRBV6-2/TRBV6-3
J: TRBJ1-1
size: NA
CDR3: CASSYRQGGMNTEAFF
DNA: TGTGCCAGCAGTTACCGGCAGGGGGGGATGAACACTGAAGCTTTCTTT

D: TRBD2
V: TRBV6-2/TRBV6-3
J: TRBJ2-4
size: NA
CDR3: CASSYRRGGEFKNIQYF
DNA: TGTGCCAGCAGTTATAGGCGCGGGGGAGAATTCAAAAACATTCAGTACTTC

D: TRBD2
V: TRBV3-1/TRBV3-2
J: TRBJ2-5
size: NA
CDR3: CASSQVAGVPQETQYF
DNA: TGTGCCAGCAGCCAAGTAGCGGGAGTCCCCCAAGAGACCCAGTACTTC

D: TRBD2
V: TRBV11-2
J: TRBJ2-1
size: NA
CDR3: CASSYHGGGSYNEQFF
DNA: TGTGCCAGCAGCTATCACGGCGGGGGCTCCTACAATGAGCAGTTCTTC

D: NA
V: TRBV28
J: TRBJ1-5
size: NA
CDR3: CASSLNQPQHF
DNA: TGTGCCAGCAGTTTGAATCAGCCCCAGCATTTT

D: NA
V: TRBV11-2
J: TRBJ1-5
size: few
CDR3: CASSPFPGGRGNQPQHF
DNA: TGTGCCAGCAGCCCTTTCCCCGGGGGCCGTGGCAATCAGCCCCAGCATTTT

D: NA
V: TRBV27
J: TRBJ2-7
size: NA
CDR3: CASSSSPGSYEQYF
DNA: TGTGCCAGCAGCAGTTCCCCAGGGTCCTACGAGCAGTACTTC

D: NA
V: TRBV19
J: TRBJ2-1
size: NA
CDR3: CASSIDSYNEQFF
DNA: TGTGCCAGTAGTATAGACTCCTACAATGAGCAGTTCTTC

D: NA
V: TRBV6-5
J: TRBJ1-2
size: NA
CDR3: CASSSLDLTGVYGYTF
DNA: TGTGCCAGCAGTTCCTTAGACCTTACAGGAGTCTATGGCTACACCTTC

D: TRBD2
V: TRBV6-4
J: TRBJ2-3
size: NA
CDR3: CASSSTERELTDTQYF
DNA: TGTGCCAGCAGCTCCACTGAGCGGGAGCTCACAGATACGCAGTATTTT

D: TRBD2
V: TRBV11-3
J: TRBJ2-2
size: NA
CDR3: CASSASSGRAGELFF
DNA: TGTGCCAGCAGCGCGTCTAGCGGGAGAGCAGGGGAGCTGTTTTTT

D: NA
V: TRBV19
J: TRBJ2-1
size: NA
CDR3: CASSIGGINEQFF
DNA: TGTGCCAGTAGTATAGGAGGGATCAATGAGCAGTTCTTC